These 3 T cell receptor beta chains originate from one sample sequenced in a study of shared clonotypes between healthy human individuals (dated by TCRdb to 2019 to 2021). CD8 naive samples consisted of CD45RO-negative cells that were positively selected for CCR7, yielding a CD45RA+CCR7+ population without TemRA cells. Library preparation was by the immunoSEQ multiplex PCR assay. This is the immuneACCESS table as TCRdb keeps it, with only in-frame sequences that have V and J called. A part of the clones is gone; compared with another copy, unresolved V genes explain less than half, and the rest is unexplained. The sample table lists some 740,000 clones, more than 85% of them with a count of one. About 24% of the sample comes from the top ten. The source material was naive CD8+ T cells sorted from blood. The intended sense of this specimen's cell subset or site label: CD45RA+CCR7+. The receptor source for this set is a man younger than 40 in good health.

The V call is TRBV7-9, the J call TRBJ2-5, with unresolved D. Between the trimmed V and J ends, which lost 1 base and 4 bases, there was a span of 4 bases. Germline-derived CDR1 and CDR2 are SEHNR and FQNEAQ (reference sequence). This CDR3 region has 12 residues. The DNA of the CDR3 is TGTGCCAGCAGCTTAGTCGGAGAGACCCAGTACTTC. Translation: CASSLVGETQYF.

The chain's CDR3 is CASSYGQVGADTQYF. As DNA, the CDR3 is TGTGCCAGCAGTTACGGACAGGTTGGAGCAGATACGCAGTATTTT. The rearrangement links TRBV6-5 to TRBJ2-3; 7 bases map to TRBD1. Germline values: CDR1 MNHEY, CDR2 SVGAGI. With 2 bases clipped from V and 4 bases from J, the junction kept 6 bases outside the gene matches. There are 15 residues in the CDR3.

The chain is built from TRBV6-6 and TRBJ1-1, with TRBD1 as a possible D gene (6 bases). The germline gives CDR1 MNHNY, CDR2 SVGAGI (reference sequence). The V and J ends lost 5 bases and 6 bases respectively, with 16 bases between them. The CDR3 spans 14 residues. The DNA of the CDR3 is TGTGCCAGCAGTCCTCGGGGGGGCTTCGCTGAAGCTTTCTTT. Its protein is CASSPRGGFAEAFF.